These 24 T cell receptor beta chains were sequenced from one sample in a study of Graves' ophthalmopathy and Graves' hyperthyroidism. Transcripts of RNA were the source for amplifying TCR beta CDR3 regions. The workflow started with a first-round RT-PCR run with HTBI primers and then moved on to a second-round multiplex PCR. Via MiXCR, TCRdb re-called the multiplex PCR reads, giving one row per CDR3 protein. This table has some 160,000 distinct CDR3 sequences, roughly two fifths appearing once. Material for sequencing was peripheral blood. The origin of the receptors is a man aged 25 to 40 with Graves' ophthalmopathy.

This chain joins TRBV28 and TRBJ2-5; D not certain. The germline V and J ends were trimmed by 4 bases and 2 bases, with 11 bases remaining between them. The CDR3 runs 14 residues. Germline V gene data show CDR1 as MDHEN and CDR2 as SYDVKM. The CDR3 protein is CASSSHNQQETQYF. The DNA for the CDR3 is TGTGCCAGCAGTTCCCATAATCAGCAAGAGACCCAGTACTTC.

The genes are TRBV27 and TRBJ2-5; tentatively, D is TRBD1 (5 bases). The V gene's germline CDR1 is MNHEY and CDR2 SMNVEV (reference sequence). The CDR3 is 13 residues long. V lost 3 bases and J 4 bases, leaving 9 bases between the germline ends. This CDR3 reads CASSFGASETQYF. The CDR3 bases are TGTGCCAGCAGTTTTGGGGCTTCAGAGACCCAGTACTTC.

This clonotype was seen at least ten times. V and J are TRBV20-1 and TRBJ1-1; no firm D call. CDR1 and CDR2 from the germline V gene are DFQATT and SNEGSKA (reference sequence). The CDR3 runs 11 residues. Trimming removed 4 bases from V and 11 bases from J, with 14 bases in between. The CDR3 here is CSATPETRAFF. DNA for the CDR3: TGCAGTGCTACCCCAGAGACACGGGCTTTCTTT.

This chain joins TRBV24-1 and TRBJ2-2; D assignment may be TRBD1 or TRBD2 (5 bases each). The CDR3 length is 15 residues. Trimming pared 3 bases from V and 3 bases from J, leaving 10 bases between. The germline V gene encodes CDR1 KGHDR and CDR2 SFDVKD. CDR3 bases: TGTGCCACCAGTGATGGGGGACGTTACACCGGGGAGCTGTTTTTT. This translates into CATSDGGRYTGELFF.

The V gene is TRBV15, the J gene TRBJ1-5; D might be TRBD1 (6 bases). This CDR3 spans 15 amino acids. Germline V gene data show CDR1 as LNHNV and CDR2 as YYDKDF (reference sequence). Trimming stripped 1 base from V and 4 bases from J, with 11 bases between. This CDR3 is CATSRGGGMNQPQHF. CDR3 nucleotides: TGTGCCACCAGCAGAGGAGGGGGGATGAATCAGCCCCAGCATTTT.

This clonotype was counted a single time. This chain joins TRBV12-5 and TRBJ2-7, with 7 bases matching TRBD1. The germline CDR1 and CDR2 sequences are LGHNT and FRNRAP. Trimming cost V 4 bases and J 0 bases; bases outside gene matches: 9. This CDR3 is built from 16 residues. CDR3 in amino acids: CASGSNRGPSSYEQYF. The CDR3 DNA is TGTGCTAGTGGTTCCAACAGGGGCCCTAGCTCCTACGAGCAGTACTTC.

This clonotype has a count of ten or more. The chain combines TRBV20-1 with TRBJ2-7, with 12 positions matching TRBD2. Trimming cost V 3 bases and J 2 bases; bases outside gene matches: 5. Per germline, CDR1 DFQATT and CDR2 SNEGSKA (reference sequence). CDR3 length equals 15 residues. The CDR3 DNA reads as TGCAGTGCTAGCCTCGGACTAGCGGGACCCTACGAGCAGTACTTC. Translated: CSASLGLAGPYEQYF.

This clonotype appeared many times. The J gene is TRBJ2-7, the V gene TRBV18; D might be TRBD2 (5 bases). Germline-derived CDR1 and CDR2 are KGHSH and LQKENI. V gave up 3 bases and J gave up 4 bases, with 10 bases separating them. This CDR3 is built from 13 residues. The CDR3 protein is CASSPGRGYEQYF. Written as DNA, the CDR3 is TGTGCCAGCTCACCGGGGAGAGGTTACGAGCAGTACTTC. Drawing the rest from reference TRBV18 and TRBJ2-7, the complete variable domain is NAGVMQNPRHLVRRRGQEARLRCSPMKGHSHVYWYRQLPEEGLKFMVYLQKENIIDESGMPKERFSAEFPKEGPSILRIQQVVRGDSAAYFCASSPGRGYEQYFGPGTRLTVT.

V usage is TRBV6-1 and J usage is TRBJ1-1; 8 positions match TRBD1. The CDR3 consists of 15 residues. With 6 bases clipped from V and 4 bases from J, the junction kept 10 bases outside the gene matches. The germline V gene encodes CDR1 MNHNS and CDR2 SASEGT. CDR3 nucleotide sequence: TGTGCCAGCAGGGGGACAGGCCTAGGGTCCACTGAAGCTTTCTTT. This sequence encodes CASRGTGLGSTEAFF.

This clonotype has a count of ten or more. The chain joins TRBV28 to TRBJ2-7; 12 nucleotides line up with TRBD2. The junction had 8 bases not matched to a gene; V was cut back by 6 bases and J by 2 bases. The CDR3 sequence is 16 residues long. CDR1 is MDHEN and CDR2 is SYDVKM in the germline V gene. DNA for the CDR3: TGTGCCAGCAGCCACCTAGCGGGAGGGTTTACCTACGAGCAGTACTTC. Translation gives CASSHLAGGFTYEQYF.

This clonotype was seen ten or more times. J is TRBJ2-7 and V is TRBV7-2; D is uncertain. The CDR3 spans 12 residues. The V gene's germline CDR1 is SGHTA and CDR2 FQGNSA. Deletions cut 6 bases from V and 4 bases from J, with 10 bases between. CDR3 sequence (DNA): TGTGCCAGCAGTTCACAGAGGTACGAGCAGTACTTC. Residues: CASSSQRYEQYF.

V usage is TRBV6-2 or TRBV6-3 and J usage is TRBJ2-4, with D possibly TRBD2 on 6 matching bases. The CDR3 has 16 amino acids. CDR1 MNHEY and CDR2 SVGEGT come from the germline V gene. The V and J ends lost 8 bases and 1 base respectively, with 18 bases between them. CDR3 protein: CASDSGRRRAKNIQYF. The CDR3 region has the DNA TGTGCCAGCGATAGCGGACGGAGAAGGGCCAAAAACATTCAGTACTTC.

At least ten counts were recorded for this clonotype. The chain links TRBV12-3 or TRBV12-4 to TRBJ1-2; the D gene is possibly TRBD1 (5 bases). The CDR3 runs 15 residues. The ends were cut back, 6 bases at V and 7 bases at J, with 21 bases in the middle. The CDR3 coding sequence is TGTGCCAGCAGCCGTACTGGGCAGGGTGTCTCTGGCTACACCTTC. It translates to CASSRTGQGVSGYTF.

This clonotype was seen repeatedly, ten times or more. The chain couples TRBV11-3 to TRBJ2-7, with TRBD1 matching over 7 bases. The CDR3 runs to 13 residues. Germline V gives CDR1 SGHNT, CDR2 YENEEA. Trimming cost V 10 bases and J 2 bases; bases outside gene matches: 8. CDR3 protein: CATKGAETYEQYF. The CDR3 DNA sequence: TGTGCCACTAAGGGGGCAGAGACCTACGAGCAGTACTTC.

V usage is TRBV6-1 and J usage is TRBJ2-5; D unclear. The ends were cut back, 4 bases at V and 2 bases at J, with 8 bases in the middle. The germline CDR1 and CDR2 sequences are MNHNS and SASEGT. The CDR3 loop spans 13 amino acids. This CDR3 reads CASSVELQETQYF. CDR3 nucleotide sequence: TGTGCCAGCAGTGTTGAACTACAAGAGACCCAGTACTTC.

There are many counts of this clonotype. This chain connects TRBV19 to TRBJ2-6, with no clear D. This CDR3 is 16 amino acids long. Trimming took 2 bases from V and 1 from J, leaving 9 bases between them. CDR1 and CDR2 from the germline V gene are LNHDA and SQIVND (reference sequence). As DNA, the CDR3 is TGTGCCAGTAGTATAACGGCTGGGTCTGGGGCCAACGTCCTGACTTTC. Protein sequence: CASSITAGSGANVLTF.

The CDR3 DNA reads TGTGCCAGCAGCAGGACAGGGGGTCGCAATCAGCCCCAGCATTTT. Its translation: CASSRTGGRNQPQHF. The gene calls are TRBV2 and TRBJ1-5; 10 bases align to TRBD1. Germline V lookup: CDR1 SNHLY, CDR2 FYNNEI. CDR3 length equals 15 residues. V lost 6 bases and J lost 2; bases outside the gene matches: 4.

This clonotype was counted a single time. The V and J genes are TRBV5-1 and TRBJ2-2; TRBD1 matches at 12 bases. This CDR3 spans 15 amino acids. Trimming cost V 3 bases and J 8 bases; bases outside gene matches: 5. Per germline, CDR1 SGHRS and CDR2 YFSETQ. For the CDR3, the DNA is TGCGCCAGCAGCTCAGGGACAGGGGGCCGAGGGGAGCTGTTTTTT. Amino acids: CASSSGTGGRGELFF.

The sample holds many counts of this clonotype. The gene calls are TRBV29-1 and TRBJ1-2, with a possible D match to TRBD1 (5 bases). The V end was cut by 5 bases, the J end by 4 bases, with 17 bases between. The CDR3 extends over 14 amino acids. CDR1 SQVTM and CDR2 ANQGSEA come from the germline V gene. This CDR3 reads CSVLQVGGGYGYTF. Here the CDR3 DNA reads TGCAGCGTTCTCCAGGTCGGGGGGGGCTATGGCTACACCTTC. Supplemented by reference TRBV29-1 and TRBJ1-2, the full variable domain reads SAVISQKPSRDICQRGTSLTIQCQVDSQVTMMFWYRQQPGQSLTLIATANQGSEATYESGFVIDKFPISRPNLTFSTLTVSNMSPEDSSIYLCSVLQVGGGYGYTFGSGTRLTVV.

This clonotype came up many times. V and J are TRBV6-2 or TRBV6-3 and TRBJ2-2; no clear D. V gave up 6 bases and J gave up 1 base, with 9 bases separating them. The CDR3 consists of 14 residues. Germline V gene lookup returns CDR1 MNHEY and CDR2 SVGEGT. CDR3 in DNA: TGTGCCAGCAGAACCGACCTGAACACCGGGGAGCTGTTTTTT. Amino acids: CASRTDLNTGELFF.

The gene calls are TRBV28 and TRBJ2-5; D ambiguous. This CDR3 has 13 residues. Between the trimmed V and J ends, which lost 8 bases and 0 bases, there was a span of 10 bases. Germline assignment: CDR1 MDHEN and CDR2 SYDVKM. This CDR3 reads CASLADNQETQYF. The CDR3 DNA sequence: TGTGCCAGCCTGGCGGATAACCAAGAGACCCAGTACTTC.

The V gene is TRBV19, the J gene TRBJ2-5, with TRBD2 as a possible D gene (5 bases). The V gene's germline CDR1 is LNHDA and CDR2 SQIVND (reference sequence). Deletions cut 3 bases from V and 7 bases from J, with 21 bases between. This CDR3 comprises 16 residues. CDR3 nucleotide sequence: TGTGCCAGTAGTATTCCAGGCAGGACCGGGGTAGGGACCCAGTACTTC. Residues: CASSIPGRTGVGTQYF.

This clonotype was counted at least ten times. V gene TRBV6-2 or TRBV6-3 combines with J gene TRBJ1-5; weak D call: TRBD1 (6 bases). Germline V lookup: CDR1 MNHEY, CDR2 SVGEGT. V lost 8 bases, J lost 5 bases, and 13 bases lay in between. The CDR3 consists of 13 residues. The CDR3 DNA reads as TGTGCCAGCTGTAACACAGGGTATCAGCCCCAGCATTTT. This encodes CASCNTGYQPQHF.

This chain links TRBV28 with TRBJ2-2, with TRBD2 identical over 13 bases. The CDR3 runs 15 residues. V lost 5 bases, J lost 4 bases, and 1 base stayed unmatched. The V gene's germline CDR1 is MDHEN and CDR2 SYDVKM. CDR3 nucleotides: TGTGCCAGCAGTAGACTAGCGGGAGGCACCGGGGAGCTGTTTTTT. Translated: CASSRLAGGTGELFF. Complete variable domain (other parts from reference TRBV28 and TRBJ2-2): DVKVTQSSRYLVKRTGEKVFLECVQDMDHENMFWYRQDPGLGLRLIYFSYDVKMKEKGDIPEGYSVSREKKERFSLILESASTNQTSMYLCASSRLAGGTGELFFGEGSRLTVL.